This T cell receptor beta chain is drawn from a study of blood T cell repertoires in COVID-19. This CDR3 region has 15 residues. Germline assignment: CDR1 SNHLY and CDR2 FYNNEI. The V segment lost 4 bases and the J segment 4 bases; nucleotides outside the gene matches: 7. Profiled with immunoSEQ multiplex PCR; TCRdb holds only in-frame clones, not every one. The sample comprises some 130,000 clones, around 80% of which are singletons, and 3% to 4.5% rests with the top ten. Sequencing was done on a sample of peripheral blood. The receptor comes from a man between 60 and 75 years old with acute or convalescent COVID-19. The V gene is TRBV2, the J gene TRBJ2-5; 9 nucleotides match TRBD1. In DNA, the CDR3 is TGTGCCAGCAGTGGGACAGGGGATCATCGAGAGACCCAGTACTTC. The encoded protein is CASSGTGDHRETQYF. The complete variable domain, with remaining parts taken from reference TRBV2 and TRBJ2-5, reads EPEVTQTPSHQVTQMGQEVILRCVPISNHLYFYWYRQILGQKVEFLVSFYNNEISEKSEIFDDQFSVERPDGSNFTLKIRSTKLEDSAMYFCASSGTGDHRETQYFGPGTRLLVL.